Each of the 14 T cell receptor beta chains below was sequenced from the same sample in a study of human T cells and chemical hapten exposure. One entry per CDR3 protein results from TCRdb running MiXCR on the RACE reads. The sample contains 65,000 or so distinct CDR3 sequences, about 6.5% of which appear only once. Time point noted: healthy volunteer bleed at 6 weeks. Total RNA extraction was carried out from unfractionated whole blood. Material: whole blood. The receptors derive from a female donor in good health. Some clones in this sample may be carry-over from other donors' samples.

In its sample, this clonotype was seen many times. V usage is TRBV27 and J usage is TRBJ2-1, with D possibly matching TRBD1 (6 bases). Looked up from germline, CDR1 is MNHEY and CDR2 is SMNVEV (reference sequence). CDR3 length: 16 residues. The germline V and J ends were trimmed by 2 bases and 6 bases, with 17 bases remaining between them. This chain's CDR3 is CASSLRRVEGGNEQFF. CDR3 nucleotide sequence: TGTGCCAGCAGTTTAAGGAGAGTAGAAGGGGGCAATGAGCAGTTCTTC.

V is TRBV11-1 and J is TRBJ2-1; 9 bases are shared with TRBD1. This CDR3 comprises 15 residues. From germline, CDR1 is SGHAT and CDR2 FQDESV (reference sequence). With V trimmed by 4 bases and J by 6 bases, 7 bases remained unmatched. CDR3 in DNA: TGTGCCAGCAGCTGGGGGGGGGACAGGGCCAATGAGCAGTTCTTC. This encodes CASSWGGDRANEQFF.

This clonotype was seen ten or more times. The rearrangement links TRBV28 to TRBJ2-7; D not certain. Trimming pared 5 bases from V and 5 bases from J, leaving 19 bases between. The CDR3 is 15 amino acids. Germline V lookup: CDR1 MDHEN, CDR2 SYDVKM. The DNA for the CDR3 is TGTGCCAGCAGTCCCCGGCTAGAATCTGAACACGAGCAGTACTTC. As protein: CASSPRLESEHEQYF.

The chain uses TRBV6-1 and TRBJ2-1; D may be TRBD1 or TRBD2 (7 bases each). Between the trimmed V and J ends, which lost 5 bases and 7 bases, there was a span of 18 bases. The CDR3 sequence is 15 residues long. Germline V gives CDR1 MNHNS, CDR2 SASEGT. CDR3 amino acids: CASSFEGASGNEQFF. Written as DNA, the CDR3 is TGTGCCAGCAGTTTCGAGGGGGCTAGCGGAAATGAGCAGTTCTTC.

In its sample, this clonotype was seen many times. The V and J genes are TRBV9 and TRBJ2-3, with 13 positions matching TRBD2. The V segment lost 2 bases and the J segment 3 bases; nucleotides outside the gene matches: 6. The CDR3 is 17 residues long. Germline lookup yields CDR1 SGDLS and CDR2 YYNGEE. In nucleotides, the CDR3 is TGTGCCAGCAGCGTGAGGACGGGACTAGCGGGAACAGATACGCAGTATTTT. Its protein is CASSVRTGLAGTDTQYF.

The CDR3 loop reads CASSPPGLDRTDTQYF. CDR3 in DNA: TGTGCCAGCAGCCCCCCGGGACTAGATCGCACAGATACGCAGTATTTT. The genes are TRBV7-9 and TRBJ2-3; 8 nucleotides line up with TRBD2. This CDR3 region has 16 residues. CDR1 and CDR2 from the germline V gene are SEHNR and FQNEAQ (reference sequence). The junction had 8 bases not matched to a gene; V was cut back by 5 bases and J by 1 base.

The rearrangement links TRBV4-3 to TRBJ2-7; a weak D match, TRBD1 (6 bases). Trimming took off 0 bases at V and 7 bases at J, with 16 bases between the two ends. The CDR3 sequence is 15 residues long. Germline loops: CDR1 LGHNA, CDR2 YSLEER. CDR3 sequence (DNA): TGCGCCAGCAGCCAAGAAGGAAGGGGGTCGGTTGAGCAGTACTTC. Residues: CASSQEGRGSVEQYF.

This clonotype has only a few counts. V and J are TRBV28 and TRBJ2-5; 11 positions agree with TRBD1. Unmatched junction bases numbered 5, after V lost 6 bases and J lost 5 bases. This CDR3 has 14 amino acids. CDR1 and CDR2 (germline): MDHEN, SYDVKM. CDR3 protein: CASSTGQGGETQYF. CDR3 coding DNA: TGTGCCAGCAGCACGGGACAGGGGGGGGAGACCCAGTACTTC.

This clonotype was observed many times. V gene TRBV11-2 combines with J gene TRBJ2-3; tentatively, D is TRBD2 (6 bases). Trimming stripped 1 base from V and 1 base from J, with 9 bases between. The CDR3 consists of 15 residues. The germline V gene has CDR1 SGHAT and CDR2 FQNNGV. The CDR3 protein is CASSLGRDGTDTQYF. The CDR3 DNA is TGTGCCAGCAGCTTAGGGCGGGACGGCACAGATACGCAGTATTTT.

This clonotype was found a few times. CDR3 amino acids: CASSERGGTDTQYF. The CDR3 nucleotides read TGTGCCAGCAGCGAACGGGGGGGCACAGATACGCAGTATTTT. The chain is built from TRBV28 and TRBJ2-3; 7 bases fit TRBD2. V lost 6 bases, J lost 1 base, and 4 bases stayed unmatched. The CDR3 is made up of 14 amino acids. From germline, CDR1 is MDHEN and CDR2 SYDVKM.

This clonotype was counted at least ten times. The chain carries TRBV5-1 and TRBJ1-5; D call uncertain. In germline, CDR1 is SGHRS, CDR2 YFSETQ. Trimming removed 5 bases from V and 1 base from J, with 13 bases in between. The CDR3 runs 15 residues. DNA for the CDR3: TGCGCCAGCAGACCCGGAACTTCCAGCAATCAGCCCCAGCATTTT. Amino acids: CASRPGTSSNQPQHF.

This clonotype has a count of ten or more. J is TRBJ1-1 and V is TRBV6-5; D is unclear. The V gene's germline CDR1 is MNHEY and CDR2 SVGAGI. This CDR3 has 13 amino acids. V gave up 6 bases and J gave up 0 bases, with 8 bases separating them. The CDR3: CASSPFMNTEAFF. Here the CDR3 DNA reads TGTGCCAGCAGCCCTTTTATGAACACTGAAGCTTTCTTT.

This clonotype was observed many times. The chain uses TRBV27 and TRBJ2-7; 7 bases are a match to TRBD2. In germline, CDR1 is MNHEY, CDR2 SMNVEV (reference sequence). The CDR3 spans 17 residues. With V trimmed by 7 bases and J by 2 bases, 17 bases remained unmatched. The CDR3: CASTSSTGTKFPYEQYF. DNA of the CDR3: TGTGCCAGCACTTCATCAACCGGGACTAAGTTTCCCTACGAGCAGTACTTC.

CDR3 in amino acids: CASGTGGRATNEKLFF. The CDR3 nucleotides read TGTGCCAGTGGGACAGGGGGCAGGGCAACTAATGAAAAACTGTTTTTT. J is TRBJ1-4 and V is TRBV19; 12 positions match TRBD1. The CDR3 has 16 residues. Trimming took 8 bases from V and 0 from J; bases not matched to a gene: 4. Germline values: CDR1 LNHDA, CDR2 SQIVND (reference sequence).